This passage covers 28 T cell receptor beta chains from one sample sequenced in a study of T cell repertoires in cytomegalovirus infection. Each CDR3 protein is one row after TCRdb ran MiXCR on the reads. The sample consists of roughly 990,000 distinct CDR3 sequences, approximately 31% of them appearing once. The antigens these receptors bind are not known. The material sequenced was cultured CD8+ T cells from PBMCs, taken from culture after CMV antigen stimulation. The source is a human donor in good health (CMV status not recorded). Some clones in this sample may be carry-over from other donors' samples.

J is TRBJ2-5 and V is TRBV20-1, with D possibly being TRBD2 (5 bases). The CDR3 loop spans 15 amino acids. V was clipped by 3 bases and J by 2 bases, with 16 bases between them. Germline CDR1 and CDR2: DFQATT and SNEGSKA (reference sequence). The CDR3 loop reads CSASPPGKGQETQYF. The DNA for the CDR3 is TGCAGTGCTAGTCCCCCGGGGAAGGGACAAGAGACCCAGTACTTC.

This clonotype has only a few counts. The chain links TRBV11-2 to TRBJ2-7; D is tentatively TRBD1 or TRBD2 (7 bases each). The germline CDR1 and CDR2 sequences are SGHAT and FQNNGV. The CDR3 spans 16 residues. V was cut by 0 bases and J by 0 bases, with 12 bases left in between. CDR3 loop: CASSLDQGGYSYEQYV. In DNA, the CDR3 is TGTGCCAGCAGCTTAGATCAGGGGGGGTACTCCTACGAGCAGTACGTC.

This clonotype has a handful of counts. This CDR3 is CASSATGTPYEQYF. CDR3 sequence (DNA): TGTGCCAGCAGTGCGACTGGTACCCCCTACGAGCAGTACTTC. V is TRBV27 and J is TRBJ2-7; D not certain. The germline V gene has CDR1 MNHEY and CDR2 SMNVEV (reference sequence). V lost 5 bases and J lost 2, with 13 bases in between. This CDR3 is 14 amino acids long.

This rearrangement joins TRBV11-2 to TRBJ2-5; weak D call: TRBD2 (5 bases). This CDR3 region has 19 residues. CDR1 and CDR2 (germline): SGHAT, FQNNGV. V was pared by 4 bases and J by 1 base, with 25 bases between. CDR3 loop: CASSSPYERTAEFQETQYF. The DNA for the CDR3 is TGTGCCAGCAGCTCCCCCTACGAGAGGACTGCCGAATTCCAAGAGACCCAGTACTTC.

The chain joins TRBV6-5 to TRBJ1-2; unclear D gene. V was pared by 0 bases and J by 5 bases, with 7 bases between. Germline V lookup: CDR1 MNHEY, CDR2 SVGAGI. This CDR3 spans 13 amino acids. The CDR3 DNA sequence: TGTGCCAGCAGTTACTCCAGCGAATATGGCTACACCTTC. This gives the protein CASSYSSEYGYTF.

The V and J genes are TRBV12-3 or TRBV12-4 and TRBJ1-5, with a weak D call TRBD1 (6 bases). V lost 3 bases to trimming and J lost 0 bases, with 21 bases between them. The CDR3 totals 19 residues. CDR3 region: CASSFRAPVDRPSNQPQHF. The CDR3 DNA is TGTGCCAGCAGTTTTCGGGCCCCAGTCGACAGGCCTAGCAATCAGCCCCAGCATTTT.

This rearrangement joins TRBV4-3 to TRBJ1-4; 11 bases fit TRBD1. V shed 3 bases, J shed 12 bases, and the junction held 9 bases outside the gene matches. This CDR3 is built from 15 residues. Per the germline V gene, CDR1 is LGHNA and CDR2 is YSLEER. This chain's CDR3 is CASSHRDRGARELFF. Here the CDR3 DNA reads TGCGCCAGCAGCCATCGGGACAGGGGGGCTCGGGAACTGTTTTTT.

This clonotype turned up a few times. The rearrangement joins TRBV20-1 to TRBJ1-5, with unresolved D. Germline assignment: CDR1 DFQATT and CDR2 SNEGSKA (reference sequence). The CDR3 runs 20 residues. Trimming shortened V by 4 bases and J by 0 bases, and 28 bases separated the two germline ends. The CDR3 DNA follows: TGCAGTGCTAAGAAGTCGGCAGGTCCTTCACCCGATCTTAGCAATCAGCCCCAGCATTTT. Translated, it gives CSAKKSAGPSPDLSNQPQHF.

This sequence joins TRBV27 and TRBJ2-2; 7 bases are a match to TRBD2. V was pared by 0 bases and J by 2 bases, with 12 bases of the junction left unmatched. Germline CDR1 reads MNHEY; CDR2 reads SMNVEV (reference sequence). The CDR3 spans 19 residues. The CDR3 is CASSLSGGRLVYNTGELFF. CDR3 DNA: TGTGCCAGCAGTTTATCGGGGGGGAGGTTGGTCTACAACACCGGGGAGCTGTTTTTT.

The chain carries TRBV12-3 or TRBV12-4 and TRBJ1-4; no clear D. This CDR3 region has 13 residues. The germline V and J ends were trimmed by 4 bases and 4 bases, with 7 bases remaining between them. CDR3 sequence reads: CASSWTINEKLFF. In DNA, the CDR3 is TGTGCCAGCAGTTGGACGATTAATGAAAAACTGTTTTTT.

This clonotype was recorded a few times. The CDR3 loop reads CASRDYSNTGELFF. The CDR3 coding sequence is TGTGCCAGCAGGGACTACTCGAACACCGGGGAGCTGTTTTTT. The V gene is TRBV6-6, the J gene TRBJ2-2, with D maybe TRBD2 (6 bases). The length of the CDR3 is 14 residues. V gave up 6 bases and J gave up 0 bases, with 8 bases separating them. Germline CDR1 is MNHNY and CDR2 is SVGAGI (reference sequence).

This clonotype showed up just a few times. The rearrangement links TRBV28 to TRBJ1-5, with no clear D. Per germline, CDR1 MDHEN and CDR2 SYDVKM. V was pared by 2 bases and J by 0 bases, with 20 bases between. The CDR3 consists of 19 residues. The CDR3 DNA reads as TGTGCCAGCAGTTTACGGGTGAAGTACCTGGGCTATAGCAATCAGCCCCAGCATTTT. Its protein product is CASSLRVKYLGYSNQPQHF.

V is TRBV12-3 or TRBV12-4 and J is TRBJ1-5; D is possibly TRBD1 (5 bases). CDR3 size: 13 residues. The germline V and J ends were trimmed by 5 bases and 5 bases, with 10 bases remaining between them. CDR3 nucleotide sequence: TGTGCCAGCAGTCCCGGGACTTATCAGCCCCAGCATTTT. Its protein product is CASSPGTYQPQHF.

The chain carries TRBV6-2 or TRBV6-3 and TRBJ2-1, with D uncertain. V lost 0 bases, J lost 5 bases, and 20 bases lay in between. Germline assignment: CDR1 MNHEY and CDR2 SVGEGT. The CDR3 extends over 18 amino acids. The CDR3 coding sequence is TGTGCCAGCAGTTACTCAGCAGCGTGGCTCCCGCCCCACAATGAGCAGTTCTTC. Amino acid sequence: CASSYSAAWLPPHNEQFF.

V usage is TRBV7-8 and J usage is TRBJ2-5; TRBD1 matches 7 bases. The CDR3 covers 15 residues. CDR1 and CDR2 (germline): SGHVS, FQNEAQ. Unmatched junction bases numbered 12, after V lost 7 bases and J lost 4 bases. CDR3 nucleotide sequence: TGTGCCAGCAACACAGCCGACAGGGTACGAGAGACCCAGTACTTC. It encodes CASNTADRVRETQYF. The variable domain in full, completed from reference TRBV7-8 and TRBJ2-5, reads GAGVSQSPRYKVAKRGQDVALRCDPISGHVSLFWYQQALGQGPEFLTYFQNEAQLDKSGLPSDRFFAERPEGSVSTLKIQRTQQEDSAVYLCASNTADRVRETQYFGPGTRLLVL.

This clonotype has only a few counts. The CDR3 here is CASSQDVRGYEQYF. CDR3 nucleotide sequence: TGTGCCAGCAGCCAAGACGTCAGGGGATACGAGCAGTACTTC. The chain has TRBV14 and TRBJ2-7; D possibly corresponds to TRBD1 (6 bases). Germline-derived CDR1 and CDR2 are SGHDN and FVKESK. Trimming took 0 bases from V and 4 from J, leaving 10 bases between them. This CDR3 is built from 14 residues.

This clonotype was detected ten times or more. This chain joins TRBV7-2 and TRBJ2-3, with D possibly TRBD2 on 6 matching bases. The CDR3 loop spans 15 amino acids. The germline V and J ends were trimmed by 3 bases and 2 bases, with 12 bases remaining between them. Germline V gene data show CDR1 as SGHTA and CDR2 as FQGNSA. The CDR3 sequence: CASSLGGVYTDTQYF. The DNA for the CDR3 is TGTGCCAGCAGCTTGGGCGGGGTCTACACAGATACGCAGTATTTT.

As for this clonotype: A read error may be the cause here, since a much bigger clone is one base away. The chain couples TRBV12-5 to TRBJ1-2; D is possibly TRBD1 (6 bases). Germline values: CDR1 LGHNT, CDR2 FRNRAP. V was clipped by 0 bases and J by 7 bases, with 24 bases between them. This CDR3 contains 18 residues. The DNA for the CDR3 is TGTGCTAGTGGTTTGGTACAACGACTTGAGGGGGGTAGCTGTGGCTACACCTTC. It translates to CASGLVQRLEGGSCGYTF.

In this sample, this clonotype turned up a few times. The chain joins TRBV27 to TRBJ2-1, with 13 bases identical to TRBD2. The germline CDR1 and CDR2 sequences are MNHEY and SMNVEV (reference sequence). The CDR3 sequence is 15 residues long. Germline trimming cut 6 bases from V and 8 bases from J; bases unmatched to any gene: 7. CDR3 DNA sequence: TGTGCCAGCAGCCCAGGACTAGCGGGGGTCTATGAGCAGTTCTTC. Protein sequence: CASSPGLAGVYEQFF.

V and J are TRBV29-1 and TRBJ2-4; D ambiguous. Trimming stripped 6 bases from V and 0 bases from J, with 12 bases between. The CDR3 spans 14 residues. CDR1 SQVTM and CDR2 ANQGSEA come from the germline V gene. Written as DNA, the CDR3 is TGCAGCGTCCAATCCACTCAAGCCAAAAACATTCAGTACTTC. Residues: CSVQSTQAKNIQYF.

This clonotype was counted many times. V and J are TRBV7-6 and TRBJ2-7; TRBD2 agrees at 7 bases. Germline CDR1 reads SGHVS; CDR2 reads FNYEAQ. V lost 5 bases and J lost 4; bases outside the gene matches: 14. The CDR3 runs 16 residues. The CDR3 nucleotides are TGTGCCAGCAGCCTGAGCGGGGTTAGTCAACCGTACGAGCAGTACTTC. This encodes CASSLSGVSQPYEQYF.

The chain combines TRBV2 with TRBJ2-7; D remains ambiguous. CDR1 SNHLY and CDR2 FYNNEI come from the germline V gene. The CDR3 has 13 amino acids. The V end lost 7 bases, the J end lost 4 bases, and 14 bases lay between the germline ends. The CDR3 DNA reads TGTGCCAGCAAAGGGCCACCCCAATACGAGCAGTACGTC. Translating it yields CASKGPPQYEQYV.

The chain is built from TRBV12-3 or TRBV12-4 and TRBJ2-3, with D unclear. The CDR3 consists of 14 residues. The V gene lost 2 bases and the J gene lost 2 bases, with 8 bases spanning the gap. The CDR3 bases are TGTGCCAGCAGTTTAATCTATCCCACAGATACGCAGTATTTT. Translated, it gives CASSLIYPTDTQYF.

The CDR3 coding sequence is TGTGCCAGCAGTTTAGGGGCCTTCGGGGGGAAGGGATATGGCTACACCTTC. This sequence encodes CASSLGAFGGKGYGYTF. V gene TRBV27 combines with J gene TRBJ1-2, with TRBD1 as a possible D gene (5 bases). The CDR3 consists of 17 residues. Looked up from germline, CDR1 is MNHEY and CDR2 is SMNVEV (reference sequence). V lost 2 bases and J lost 5, with 21 bases in between.

This clonotype was seen at least ten times. The genes are TRBV7-9 and TRBJ2-1, with 7 bases fitting TRBD2. Germline CDR1 SEHNR, CDR2 FQNEAQ (reference sequence). J was trimmed by 10 bases and V by 3 bases; bases with no gene match: 6. CDR3 length: 13 amino acids. The CDR3 nucleotides read TGTGCCAGCAGCTTTCCGGGACTAACAGAGCAGTTCTTC. The encoded protein is CASSFPGLTEQFF.

Comment on this clonotype: Possible read error: a much larger clone is one base away. The chain employs TRBV7-9 and TRBJ1-2; D ambiguous. Germline V gives CDR1 SEHNR, CDR2 FQNEAQ (reference sequence). This CDR3 spans 16 amino acids. Trimming pared 1 base from V and 3 bases from J, leaving 15 bases between. The CDR3 loop is CASSLERVSTDYGYTF. CDR3 sequence (DNA): TGTGCCAGCAGCTTAGAGAGGGTTTCCACAGACTATGGCTACACCTTC.

This clonotype was counted only a few times. The chain combines TRBV4-2 with TRBJ2-3, with no clear D. Germline CDR1 reads LGHNA; CDR2 reads YNFKEQ. Trimming took 2 bases from V and 6 from J, leaving 9 bases between them. The CDR3 is made up of 13 amino acids. The chain's CDR3 is CASSQRNKDTQYF. DNA of the CDR3: TGTGCCAGCAGCCAAAGGAATAAGGATACGCAGTATTTT.

The chain employs TRBV5-6 and TRBJ1-5; D is undetermined. Germline CDR1 reads SGHDT; CDR2 reads YYEEEE. This CDR3 is built from 17 residues. Trimming shortened V by 9 bases and J by 3 bases, and 25 bases separated the two germline ends. The CDR3 sequence: CANSLTRIYSYNQPQHF. CDR3 nucleotide sequence: TGTGCCAACAGTTTGACAAGGATCTATAGCTACAATCAGCCCCAGCATTTT.